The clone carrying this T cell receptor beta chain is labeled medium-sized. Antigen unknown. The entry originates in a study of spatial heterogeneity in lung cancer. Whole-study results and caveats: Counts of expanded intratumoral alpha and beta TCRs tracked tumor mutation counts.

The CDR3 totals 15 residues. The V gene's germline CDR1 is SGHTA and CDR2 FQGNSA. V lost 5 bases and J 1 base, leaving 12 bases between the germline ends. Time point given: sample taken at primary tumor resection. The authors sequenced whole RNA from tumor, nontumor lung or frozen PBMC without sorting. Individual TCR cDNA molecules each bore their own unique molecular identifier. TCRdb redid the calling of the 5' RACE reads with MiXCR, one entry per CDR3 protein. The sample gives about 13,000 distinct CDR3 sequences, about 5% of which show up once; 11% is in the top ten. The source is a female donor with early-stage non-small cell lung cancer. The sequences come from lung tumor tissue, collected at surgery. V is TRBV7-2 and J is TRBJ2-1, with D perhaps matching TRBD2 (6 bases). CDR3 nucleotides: TGTGCCAGCAGCGCCGGGGGTTGGTCCTACAATGAGCAGTTCTTC. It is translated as CASSAGGWSYNEQFF.